This T cell receptor beta chain was recovered during a study of OX40 agonist ivuxolimab in advanced cancers. Across the study: It was ivuxolimab, an agonistic anti-OX40 (CD134) antibody, that patients were treated with. Ivuxolimab doses were 0.01, 0.1, 0.3, 1.5, 3 or 10 mg/kg every 2 weeks. The dose-escalation group included hepatocellular carcinoma, melanoma, renal cell carcinoma and head and neck cancer.

TCRdb's table, derived via immunoSEQ multiplex PCR, lists solely in-frame clones and lacks some. The sample includes tens of thousands of clones, 70% to 90% of them seen just once. At cycle 4 day 1, cycle 7 day 1, and baseline, blood was sampled. The germline V gene has CDR1 GTSNPN and CDR2 SVGIG (reference sequence). Trimming cost V 2 bases and J 7 bases, with 9 bases left between them. The CDR3 spans 13 residues. This specimen was CD4+ or CD8+ T cells sorted from blood, taken in a trial of the OX40 agonist ivuxolimab. The chain carries TRBV30 and TRBJ1-6; the D gene is possibly TRBD1 (6 bases). This receptor was obtained from an adult with an advanced solid tumor such as melanoma, head and neck, liver or kidney cancer. CDR3 nucleotides: TGTGCCTGGAGTAACAGGGAAAATTCACCCCTCCACTTT. Translating it yields CAWSNRENSPLHF.